The clone carrying this TCR beta chain was counted many times. Its target is not known. The sample belongs to a study of CD8 T cells in ankylosing spondylitis. Preparation of TCR beta libraries was done by quantitative 5'-RACE with molecular barcodes. TCRdb re-derived calls from the 5' RACE reads in MiXCR, one entry per CDR3 protein. Of about 240,000 distinct CDR3 sequences listed, 8.6% are singletons. General study results and limits: Disease-associated clonotypes exhibited CD8+ identity and were relatively infrequent in peripheral blood.

Germline V gene sequence: CDR1 DFQATT, CDR2 SNEGSKA (reference sequence). Germline trimming cut 1 base from V and 4 bases from J; bases unmatched to any gene: 1. There are 13 residues in the CDR3. The source of this sequence is a male donor with ankylosing spondylitis or in good health (not recorded which). The source material was blood, either unsorted or a sorted T cell fraction (not recorded which). The chain has TRBV20-1 and TRBJ2-3; the match to TRBD2 covers 8 bases. The CDR3 spells CSARGLAPDTQYF. CDR3 nucleotides: TGCAGTGCTAGAGGACTAGCGCCAGATACGCAGTATTTT.